This passage covers 14 T cell receptor beta chains from one sample sequenced in a study of technical replicates of blood from a handful of donors. Sequenced by immunoSEQ multiplex PCR; TCRdb stores in-frame clones only, minus some. The table records about 100,000 clones, roughly 95% of them present only once. Sequencing was performed on T cells isolated from PBMCs. Receptors originate from a human donor in good health.

Written as DNA, the CDR3 is TGTGCCAGCAGTTCGGTTTCTAACTATGGCTACACCTTC. This translates into CASSSVSNYGYTF. The chain recombines TRBV2 with TRBJ1-2, with D unclear. V lost 5 bases and J 0 bases, leaving 7 bases between the germline ends. The CDR3 loop spans 13 amino acids. Germline values: CDR1 SNHLY, CDR2 FYNNEI.

The chain uses TRBV19 and TRBJ1-4, with D perhaps matching TRBD1 (5 bases). Germline V gene sequence: CDR1 LNHDA, CDR2 SQIVND (reference sequence). The CDR3 is made up of 14 amino acids. The V gene lost 5 bases and the J gene lost 2 bases, with 9 bases spanning the gap. CDR3 DNA: TGTGCCAGTAGTCAGGGTTTTACTAATGAAAAACTGTTTTTT. Residues: CASSQGFTNEKLFF.

V gene TRBV9 combines with J gene TRBJ1-3; 7 nucleotides agree with TRBD1. Trimming removed 6 bases from V and 2 bases from J; junction bases left unmatched: 8. The CDR3 spans 15 residues. The germline gives CDR1 SGDLS, CDR2 YYNGEE. The DNA of the CDR3 is TGTGCCAGCACGGATACCGGGACAGCTGGAAACACCATATATTTT. Encoded protein: CASTDTGTAGNTIYF.

This clone has only one observation. CDR3 protein: CASSTPEDEQFF. DNA for the CDR3: TGTGCCAGCAGCACACCAGAGGATGAGCAGTTCTTC. The rearrangement uses TRBV7-2 and TRBJ2-1; D gene uncertain. The CDR3 is 12 residues long. Looked up from germline, CDR1 is SGHTA and CDR2 is FQGNSA. V was clipped by 5 bases and J by 8 bases, with 10 bases between them.

The chain joins TRBV30 to TRBJ1-4; D perhaps matches TRBD1 (6 bases). Trimming pared 6 bases from V and 7 bases from J, leaving 18 bases between. The length of the CDR3 is 14 residues. Germline CDR1 is GTSNPN and CDR2 is SVGIG (reference sequence). The CDR3 DNA sequence: TGTGCCTGCCCAAGGGGGTCGTCTAGTGAAAAACTGTTTTTT. It encodes CACPRGSSSEKLFF.

This chain uses TRBV6-4 with TRBJ2-2; tentatively, D is TRBD1 (5 bases). Germline CDR1 MRHNA, CDR2 SNTAGT. Trimming pared 0 bases from V and 2 bases from J, leaving 10 bases between. The CDR3 totals 16 residues. CDR3 loop: CASSDSSGSNTGELFF. CDR3 sequence (DNA): TGTGCCAGCAGTGACTCGTCAGGGTCTAACACCGGGGAGCTGTTTTTT.

The CDR3 bases are TGCGCCAGCAGCTTGGGTAGCGGGACCAACACCGGGGAGCTGTTTTTT. As protein: CASSLGSGTNTGELFF. The gene calls are TRBV5-1 and TRBJ2-2; 8 nucleotides match TRBD2. The CDR3 covers 16 residues. With V trimmed by 0 bases and J by 2 bases, 3 bases remained unmatched. The germline gives CDR1 SGHRS, CDR2 YFSETQ.

The chain joins TRBV18 to TRBJ1-4, with D perhaps TRBD1 (6 bases). CDR1 and CDR2 from the germline V gene are KGHSH and LQKENI. The CDR3 loop spans 16 amino acids. V was clipped by 4 bases and J by 0 bases, with 12 bases between them. The CDR3 loop is CASSQQGSATNEKLFF. The CDR3, as DNA: TGTGCCAGCTCACAACAGGGATCTGCAACTAATGAAAAACTGTTTTTT.

The V gene is TRBV19, the J gene TRBJ2-7; D remains ambiguous. The germline V gene has CDR1 LNHDA and CDR2 SQIVND (reference sequence). V lost 3 bases to trimming and J lost 4 bases, with 22 bases between them. The CDR3 has 17 residues. Here the CDR3 reads CASSIDPLASVDYEQYF. CDR3 bases: TGTGCCAGTAGTATTGACCCCTTAGCCAGCGTGGATTACGAGCAGTACTTC.

The chain employs TRBV28 and TRBJ2-3; D is unresolved. The V end was cut by 6 bases, the J end by 5 bases, with 9 bases between. The CDR3 runs 12 residues. Germline CDR1 and CDR2: MDHEN and SYDVKM. The CDR3 is CASSLPVDTQYF. Here the CDR3 DNA reads TGTGCCAGCAGCCTCCCGGTAGATACGCAGTATTTT.

The V and J genes are TRBV30 and TRBJ1-2, with D uncertain. Germline V lookup: CDR1 GTSNPN, CDR2 SVGIG (reference sequence). This CDR3 region has 13 residues. Trimming cost V 3 bases and J 3 bases, with 11 bases left between them. CDR3 in DNA: TGTGCCTGGAGCGCAGACGAGGACTATGGCTACACCTTC. Amino acid sequence: CAWSADEDYGYTF.

This chain links TRBV5-4 with TRBJ2-7, with TRBD1 identical over 10 bases. V was pared by 5 bases and J by 3 bases, with 8 bases of the junction left unmatched. The CDR3 has 15 residues. Germline CDR1 SGHNT, CDR2 YYREEE (reference sequence). The DNA of the CDR3 is TGTGCCAGCAGATCCGGGACAGGGGAAAACTACGAGCAGTACTTC. Its protein product is CASRSGTGENYEQYF.

The rearrangement joins TRBV9 to TRBJ2-7, with D possibly matching TRBD2 (6 bases). Germline CDR1 is SGDLS and CDR2 is YYNGEE. V lost 7 bases and J lost 2, with 10 bases in between. The CDR3 has 12 residues. The CDR3 sequence is CASGRETYEQYF. CDR3 nucleotides: TGTGCCAGCGGCCGGGAGACCTACGAGCAGTACTTC.

This chain uses TRBV7-3 with TRBJ2-3; the D is unclear. The CDR3 contains 15 residues. Looked up from germline, CDR1 is SGHTA and CDR2 is FQGTGA. V shed 2 bases and J shed 0 bases, with 9 bases lying between them. The CDR3 region has the DNA TGTGCCAGCAGCTTAGAGGCTCGGAGCACAGATACGCAGTATTTT. It translates to CASSLEARSTDTQYF.